A single sample gave rise to the 30 T cell receptor beta chains below, sequenced in a study of T-cell reconstitution after alpha-beta-depleted transplantation in children. Preparation of the TCRbeta library involved a method that used unique molecular identifiers. TCRdb reprocessed the PCR reads with MiXCR, giving one entry per CDR3 protein. In the table there are about 400,000 distinct CDR3 sequences, 20% of which are singletons. The material sequenced was PBMCs from the stem cell graft donor, taken from the stem cell graft. Receptors originate from a human donor who donated a stem cell graft to a child with acute myeloid leukemia.

This clonotype was detected ten times or more. The rearrangement links TRBV15 to TRBJ2-5; TRBD2 is a possible D gene (6 bases). The CDR3 runs to 14 residues. The germline V and J ends were trimmed by 3 bases and 5 bases, with 13 bases remaining between them. The germline V gene has CDR1 LNHNV and CDR2 YYDKDF (reference sequence). CDR3 sequence: CATSRGGRTETQYF. CDR3 sequence (DNA): TGTGCCACCAGCAGGGGGGGACGGACGGAGACCCAGTACTTC. The complete variable domain, with remaining parts taken from reference TRBV15 and TRBJ2-5, reads DAMVIQNPRYQVTQFGKPVTLSCSQTLNHNVMYWYQQKSSQAPKLLFHYYDKDFNNEADTPDNFQSRRPNTSFCFLDIRSPGLGDTAMYLCATSRGGRTETQYFGPGTRLLVL.

The sample holds many counts of this clonotype. The chain uses TRBV12-3 or TRBV12-4 and TRBJ2-7, with D unresolved. There are 11 residues in the CDR3. V lost 3 bases, J lost 7 bases, and 7 bases lay in between. The CDR3 nucleotides read TGTGCCAGCAGTTTTGAACGGGAGCAGTACTTC. This codes for CASSFEREQYF.

The chain uses TRBV27 and TRBJ2-7; 8 bases match TRBD2. The CDR3 runs 16 residues. J gave up 0 bases and V 4 bases, and 8 bases lay outside the gene matches. Per germline, CDR1 MNHEY and CDR2 SMNVEV (reference sequence). The CDR3: CASSSSGGRSSYEQYF. The CDR3 region has the DNA TGTGCCAGCAGTTCCTCCGGCGGGAGGAGCTCCTACGAGCAGTACTTC.

The rearrangement links TRBV4-1 to TRBJ2-2, with 9 bases fitting TRBD2. The CDR3 consists of 15 residues. Germline lookup yields CDR1 MGHRA and CDR2 YSYEKL. V shed 8 bases and J 3 bases; nucleotides not matched to a gene: 7. The CDR3 DNA is TGCGCCAGCGGCGGGGGGGCCTTAGACACCGGGGAGCTGTTTTTT. This translates into CASGGGALDTGELFF.

The rearrangement uses TRBV20-1 and TRBJ2-2, with 7 nucleotides matching TRBD2. CDR1 and CDR2 from the germline V gene are DFQATT and SNEGSKA (reference sequence). The CDR3 spans 15 residues. J gave up 6 bases and V 6 bases, and 13 bases lay outside the gene matches. In DNA, the CDR3 is TGCAGTGCATCCTGGGCGGGAGAAGGTCCCGGGGAGCTGTTTTTT. Translation: CSASWAGEGPGELFF.

The V call is TRBV20-1, the J call TRBJ2-2, with TRBD1 matching over 9 bases. This CDR3 is 14 amino acids long. Germline CDR1 is DFQATT and CDR2 is SNEGSKA (reference sequence). V dropped 6 bases and J dropped 6; count of bases not matched to a gene: 8. CDR3 sequence reads: CSARTGERAGELFF. The DNA of the CDR3 is TGCAGTGCAAGGACAGGGGAACGGGCCGGGGAGCTGTTTTTT.

This clonotype was seen ten or more times. The chain links TRBV4-2 to TRBJ1-1; possible D gene TRBD1, 6 bases. Germline V lookup: CDR1 LGHNA, CDR2 YNFKEQ. Trimming removed 2 bases from V and 1 base from J, with 8 bases in between. The CDR3 totals 14 residues. CDR3 protein: CASSQQGTNTEAFF. In nucleotides, the CDR3 is TGTGCCAGCAGCCAACAGGGGACGAACACTGAAGCTTTCTTT.

The V gene is TRBV7-9, the J gene TRBJ2-2, with 7 bases lining up with TRBD2. The CDR3 is made up of 15 amino acids. The germline gives CDR1 SEHNR, CDR2 FQNEAQ (reference sequence). The J segment lost 1 base and the V segment lost 5 bases, leaving 4 bases of the junction unmatched. The CDR3 bases are TGTGCCAGCAGCCCGCGGGAGTTGAACACCGGGGAGCTGTTTTTT. It translates to CASSPRELNTGELFF. Full variable domain (remainder filled in from reference TRBV7-9 and TRBJ2-2): DTGVSQNPRHKITKRGQNVTFRCDPISEHNRLYWYRQTLGQGPEFLTYFQNEAQLEKSRLLSDRFSAERPKGSFSTLEIQRTEQGDSAMYLCASSPRELNTGELFFGEGSRLTVL.

The chain couples TRBV24-1 to TRBJ2-1; TRBD2 is a possible D gene (6 bases). Trimming removed 0 bases from V and 6 bases from J, with 11 bases in between. Germline assignment: CDR1 KGHDR and CDR2 SFDVKD. CDR3 length: 15 residues. This CDR3 is CATSDLAGKCNEQFF. CDR3 nucleotides: TGTGCCACCAGTGATTTGGCGGGAAAATGCAATGAGCAGTTCTTC.

Only a few counts were recorded for this clonotype. CDR3 DNA sequence: TGCGCCAGCAGTTTGCGGGGAGGAAGCAATCAGCCCCAGCATTTT. Translating gives CASSLRGGSNQPQHF. This rearrangement joins TRBV5-1 to TRBJ1-5; D unresolved. The V gene's germline CDR1 is SGHRS and CDR2 YFSETQ. This CDR3 comprises 15 residues. V lost 5 bases and J 1 base, leaving 13 bases between the germline ends.

V is TRBV5-1 and J is TRBJ2-7; D possibly corresponds to TRBD2 (5 bases). The V end was cut by 0 bases, the J end by 4 bases, with 17 bases between. Looked up from germline, CDR1 is SGHRS and CDR2 is YFSETQ. The CDR3 extends over 16 amino acids. The CDR3 sequence: CASSLGAADGIYEQYF. CDR3 sequence (DNA): TGCGCCAGCAGCTTGGGGGCGGCGGACGGGATTTACGAGCAGTACTTC.

This clonotype was detected only a few times. The chain links TRBV20-1 to TRBJ2-1; D is ambiguous. The CDR3 extends over 15 amino acids. V was trimmed by 6 bases and J by 4 bases, leaving 19 bases between them. Germline assignment: CDR1 DFQATT and CDR2 SNEGSKA (reference sequence). The CDR3 DNA reads as TGCAGTGCCTTCCCTGGAGCAGCAAGTTACAATGAGCAGTTCTTC. Amino acid sequence: CSAFPGAASYNEQFF.

The rearrangement joins TRBV12-3 or TRBV12-4 to TRBJ2-7; 9 bases are a match to TRBD1. This CDR3 has 15 amino acids. Trimming cost V 3 bases and J 5 bases; bases outside gene matches: 8. The CDR3 reads CASSFIGTGRNEQYF. The CDR3 bases are TGTGCCAGCAGTTTCATTGGGACAGGGAGGAACGAGCAGTACTTC.

The sample holds a few counts of this clonotype. The chain employs TRBV24-1 and TRBJ2-1, with TRBD2 matching over 9 bases. Trimming at V came to 7 bases and at J to 9 bases, leaving 21 bases not matched to a gene. Germline V lookup: CDR1 KGHDR, CDR2 SFDVKD. The CDR3 runs 18 residues. The CDR3 DNA reads TGTGCCACCAGAGAGGGACCCGAGGGTAGCGGGAGAGTGGCTGAGCAGTTCTTC. Its translation: CATREGPEGSGRVAEQFF.

This chain links TRBV12-3 or TRBV12-4 with TRBJ2-7; 12 bases match TRBD2. The junction had 11 bases not matched to a gene; V was cut back by 10 bases and J by 7 bases. The CDR3 length is 14 residues. The CDR3 loop is CAISRRLAGVEQYF. DNA for the CDR3: TGTGCCATCAGCCGGAGACTAGCGGGAGTTGAGCAGTACTTC.

The genes are TRBV7-2 and TRBJ2-1; D gene uncertain. Germline CDR1 is SGHTA and CDR2 is FQGNSA. The V end was cut by 5 bases, the J end by 7 bases, with 15 bases between. The CDR3 runs 14 residues. The CDR3 region is CASSPRRSANEQFF. The DNA for the CDR3 is TGTGCCAGCAGCCCCCGCCGGAGCGCGAATGAGCAGTTCTTC.

V usage is TRBV28 and J usage is TRBJ1-2, with D tentatively TRBD1 (5 bases). Germline CDR1 and CDR2: MDHEN and SYDVKM. The CDR3 consists of 11 residues. V was cut by 6 bases and J by 9 bases, with 11 bases left in between. The chain's CDR3 is CASSRQLSYTF. Here the CDR3 DNA reads TGTGCCAGCAGCCGACAGCTAAGCTACACCTTC.

V is TRBV7-2 and J is TRBJ1-1, with TRBD1 as a possible D gene (5 bases). The V and J ends lost 3 bases and 4 bases respectively, with 18 bases between them. From germline, CDR1 is SGHTA and CDR2 FQGNSA. The CDR3 spans 16 residues. CDR3: CASSFSGRAEVTEAFF. The CDR3 nucleotides are TGTGCCAGCAGCTTTTCGGGCAGGGCTGAGGTCACTGAAGCTTTCTTT.

J is TRBJ2-1 and V is TRBV5-1; 7 bases fit TRBD1. The V gene's germline CDR1 is SGHRS and CDR2 YFSETQ. V was clipped by 4 bases and J by 6 bases; unmatched bases: 10. CDR3 size: 15 residues. CDR3 in DNA: TGCGCCAGCAGCCCCGACAGGGAGAAGGTCAATGAGCAGTTCTTC. It is translated as CASSPDREKVNEQFF.

This clonotype turned up a few times. The V gene is TRBV12-3 or TRBV12-4, the J gene TRBJ2-3; D is undetermined. Trimming took off 1 base at V and 2 bases at J, with 10 bases between the two ends. CDR3 length: 15 residues. CDR3 bases: TGTGCCAGCAGTTTAGGGACGGGCCCCACAGATACGCAGTATTTT. Translated: CASSLGTGPTDTQYF.

The J gene is TRBJ2-3, the V gene TRBV20-1; D may be TRBD2 (6 bases). V was pared by 5 bases and J by 2 bases, with 14 bases between. Germline CDR1 reads DFQATT; CDR2 reads SNEGSKA (reference sequence). This CDR3 is built from 14 residues. Here the CDR3 reads CSAGAGGFTDTQYF. The CDR3 DNA reads as TGCAGTGCTGGCGCCGGGGGATTCACAGATACGCAGTATTTT.

This clonotype occurred many times. The V gene is TRBV21-1, the J gene TRBJ2-1. TRBV21-1 is noted as a pseudogene. CDR3 length equals 16 residues. DNA of the CDR3: TGTGCCAGCAGCAAAGGGACCCCGACCGGATACAATGAGCAGTTCTTC. This gives the protein CASSKGTPTGYNEQFF.

CDR3 nucleotide sequence: TGTGCCAGCAGCGTGACGACTAGTTCCGGGGAGCTGTTTTTT. Translated, it gives CASSVTTSSGELFF. The chain recombines TRBV12-3 or TRBV12-4 with TRBJ2-2; perhaps TRBD2 as D (6 bases). This CDR3 is built from 14 residues. V shed 6 bases and J shed 6 bases, with 14 bases lying between them.

The chain couples TRBV25-1 to TRBJ2-6; weak D call: TRBD1 (6 bases). V shed 10 bases and J shed 2 bases, with 24 bases lying between them. The germline gives CDR1 MGHDK, CDR2 SYGVNS. The CDR3 is made up of 18 amino acids. CDR3 amino acids: CATHSGTLTGPGANVLTF. In DNA form, the CDR3 reads TGTGCCACGCATTCCGGGACACTAACGGGCCCTGGGGCCAACGTCCTGACTTTC.

The chain carries TRBV21-1 and TRBJ2-3; TRBD2, the table's D call, lacks a check against the DNA. TRBV21-1 is labeled a pseudogene. The CDR3 consists of 18 residues. The CDR3 loop is CASGAVEEASGRIDTQYF. CDR3 bases: TGTGCCAGCGGTGCCGTAGAGGAGGCTAGCGGGAGAATAGATACGCAGTATTTT.

This clonotype was picked up a small number of times. The chain carries TRBV24-1 and TRBJ2-1; 9 nucleotides agree with TRBD2. CDR3 length equals 15 residues. The trim removed 5 bases at V and 10 bases at J, leaving 11 bases unmatched. Looked up from germline, CDR1 is KGHDR and CDR2 is SFDVKD. This CDR3 reads CATSAGVAGVKEQFF. CDR3 sequence (DNA): TGTGCCACCAGTGCGGGGGTAGCGGGAGTAAAGGAGCAGTTCTTC.

The rearrangement links TRBV6-4 to TRBJ2-3, with 7 bases matching TRBD1. V dropped 4 bases and J dropped 2; count of bases not matched to a gene: 3. The V gene's germline CDR1 is MRHNA and CDR2 SNTAGT. The CDR3 has 14 residues. The CDR3 sequence is CASSGTGYTDTQYF. In DNA form, the CDR3 reads TGTGCCAGCAGTGGGACAGGTTACACAGATACGCAGTATTTT.

This clonotype came up a few times. The V gene is TRBV27, the J gene TRBJ1-2; TRBD1 matches at 7 bases. With V trimmed by 5 bases and J by 7 bases, 10 bases remained unmatched. The CDR3 is 14 amino acids. CDR1 and CDR2 from the germline V gene are MNHEY and SMNVEV (reference sequence). The CDR3 bases are TGTGCCAGCAGTACATGGGACAGCTCCGGTGGCTACACCTTC. Its translation: CASSTWDSSGGYTF.

There are many counts of this clonotype. The genes are TRBV10-3 and TRBJ2-1; 8 nucleotides match TRBD2. The CDR3 is made up of 17 amino acids. Germline V gives CDR1 ENHRY, CDR2 SYGVKD. With 2 bases clipped from V and 2 bases from J, the junction kept 8 bases outside the gene matches. CDR3 in amino acids: CAISEVEAGGTYNEQFF. CDR3 in DNA: TGTGCCATCAGTGAGGTTGAGGCGGGAGGCACCTACAATGAGCAGTTCTTC.

This chain joins TRBV6-2 or TRBV6-3 and TRBJ2-3; possibly TRBD1 or TRBD2 for D (5 bases each). Germline CDR1 and CDR2: MNHEY and SVGEGT. Between the trimmed V and J ends, which lost 6 bases and 0 bases, there was a span of 10 bases. The CDR3 consists of 14 residues. The CDR3 sequence is CASRRDGSTDTQYF. CDR3 DNA sequence: TGTGCCAGCAGAAGGGACGGGAGCACAGATACGCAGTATTTT.